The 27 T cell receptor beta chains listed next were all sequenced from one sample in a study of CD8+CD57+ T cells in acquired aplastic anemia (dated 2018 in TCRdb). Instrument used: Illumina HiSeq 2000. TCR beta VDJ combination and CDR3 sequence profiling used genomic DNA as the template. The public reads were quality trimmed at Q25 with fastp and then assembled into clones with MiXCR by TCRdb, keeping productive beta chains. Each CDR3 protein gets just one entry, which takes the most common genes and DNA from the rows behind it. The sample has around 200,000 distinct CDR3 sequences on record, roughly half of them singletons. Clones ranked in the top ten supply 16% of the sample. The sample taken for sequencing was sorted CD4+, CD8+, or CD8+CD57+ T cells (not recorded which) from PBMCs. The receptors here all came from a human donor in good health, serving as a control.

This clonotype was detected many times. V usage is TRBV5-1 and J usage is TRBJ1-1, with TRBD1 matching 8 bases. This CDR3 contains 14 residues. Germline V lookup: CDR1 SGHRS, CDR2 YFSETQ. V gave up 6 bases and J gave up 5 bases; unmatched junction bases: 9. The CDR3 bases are TGCGCCAGCAAGACTCAGGGGGCGCAAACTGAAGCTTTCTTT. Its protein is CASKTQGAQTEAFF.

The CDR3 DNA is TGTGCCAGCAGTTTTCCGGGGGGACCCCTCCACTTT. It codes for CASSFPGGPLHF. The chain has TRBV12-3 or TRBV12-4 and TRBJ1-6; D may be TRBD1 (5 bases). V dropped 3 bases and J dropped 12 bases, with 9 bases sitting between them. There are 12 residues in the CDR3.

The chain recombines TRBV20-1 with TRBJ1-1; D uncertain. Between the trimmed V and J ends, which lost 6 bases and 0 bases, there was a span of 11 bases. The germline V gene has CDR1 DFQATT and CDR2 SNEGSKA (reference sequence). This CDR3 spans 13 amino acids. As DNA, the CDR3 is TGCAGTGCGGCGCACCCCATGAACACTGAAGCTTTCTTT. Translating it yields CSAAHPMNTEAFF.

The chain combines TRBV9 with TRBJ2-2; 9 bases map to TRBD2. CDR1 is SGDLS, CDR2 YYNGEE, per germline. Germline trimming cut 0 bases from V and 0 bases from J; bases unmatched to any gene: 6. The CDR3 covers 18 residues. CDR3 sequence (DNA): TGTGCCAGCAGCGTAGATGAAGCGGGGGGCTCGAACACCGGGGAGCTGTTTTTT. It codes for CASSVDEAGGSNTGELFF.

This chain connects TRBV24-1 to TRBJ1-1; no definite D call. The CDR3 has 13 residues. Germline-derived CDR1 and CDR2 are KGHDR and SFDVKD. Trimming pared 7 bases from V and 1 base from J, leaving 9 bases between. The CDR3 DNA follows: TGTGCCACCAGACAGCTCGAGAACACTGAAGCTTTCTTT. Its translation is CATRQLENTEAFF.

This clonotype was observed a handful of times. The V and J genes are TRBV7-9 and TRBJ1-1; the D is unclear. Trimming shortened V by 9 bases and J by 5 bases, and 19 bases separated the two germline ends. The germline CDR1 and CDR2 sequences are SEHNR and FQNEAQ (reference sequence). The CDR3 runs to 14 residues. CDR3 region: CASTPYTLGTEAFF. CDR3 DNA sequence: TGTGCCAGTACACCCTATACGTTGGGGACTGAAGCTTTCTTT. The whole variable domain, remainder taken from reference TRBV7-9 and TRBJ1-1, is DTGVSQNPRHKITKRGQNVTFRCDPISEHNRLYWYRQTLGQGPEFLTYFQNEAQLEKSRLLSDRFSAERPKGSFSTLEIQRTEQGDSAMYLCASTPYTLGTEAFFGQGTRLTVV.

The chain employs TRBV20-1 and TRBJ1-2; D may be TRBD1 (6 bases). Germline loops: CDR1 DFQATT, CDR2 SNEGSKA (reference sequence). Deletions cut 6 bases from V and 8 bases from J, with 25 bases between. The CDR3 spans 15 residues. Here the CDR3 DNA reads TGCAGTGCACCAGTGGGGGCAGGCGGGCGCGGGGGCTACACCTTC. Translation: CSAPVGAGGRGGYTF.

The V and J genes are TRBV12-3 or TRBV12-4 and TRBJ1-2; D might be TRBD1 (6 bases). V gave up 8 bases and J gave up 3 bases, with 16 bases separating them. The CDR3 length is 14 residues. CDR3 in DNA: TGTGCCAGCTCAGGGGATCTGGAGGACTATGGCTACACCTTC. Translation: CASSGDLEDYGYTF.

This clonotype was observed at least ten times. CDR3 loop: CSVTTTGTEKLFF. The CDR3 DNA reads TGCAGCGTCACGACCACCGGGACTGAAAAACTGTTTTTT. V gene TRBV29-1 combines with J gene TRBJ1-4, with a weak D call TRBD1 (5 bases). V dropped 6 bases and J dropped 7 bases, with 15 bases sitting between them. The CDR3 spans 13 residues. Per the germline V gene, CDR1 is SQVTM and CDR2 is ANQGSEA.

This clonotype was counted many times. The DNA of the CDR3 is TGTGCCAGCAGCTTAGTTGCAGGGGTCGGATACGGCTACACCTTC. Residues: CASSLVAGVGYGYTF. The genes are TRBV7-9 and TRBJ1-2; maybe TRBD1 (6 bases). Trimming removed 1 base from V and 8 bases from J, with 17 bases in between. The CDR3 loop spans 15 amino acids. Germline values: CDR1 SEHNR, CDR2 FQNEAQ (reference sequence).

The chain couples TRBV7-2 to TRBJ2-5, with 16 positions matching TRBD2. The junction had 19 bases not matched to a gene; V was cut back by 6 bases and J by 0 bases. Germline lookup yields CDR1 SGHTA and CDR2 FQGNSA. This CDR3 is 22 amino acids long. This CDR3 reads CASSLWGLAGGRGGRDQETQYF. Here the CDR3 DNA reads TGTGCCAGCAGTTTATGGGGACTAGCGGGGGGGCGAGGGGGCCGTGACCAAGAGACCCAGTACTTC.

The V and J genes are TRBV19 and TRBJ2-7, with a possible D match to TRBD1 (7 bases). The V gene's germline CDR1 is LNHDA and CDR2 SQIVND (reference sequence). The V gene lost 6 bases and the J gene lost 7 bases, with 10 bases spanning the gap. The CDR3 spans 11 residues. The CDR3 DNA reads TGTGCCAGTAGACAGGGGAGGGAGCAGTACTTC. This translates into CASRQGREQYF.

In nucleotides, the CDR3 is TGTGCCAGCAGTTGGACTAGCGGGGGGTATCCGGAGACCCAGTACTTC. Protein: CASSWTSGGYPETQYF. The chain joins TRBV7-2 to TRBJ2-5; TRBD2 matches 14 bases. The V gene end was trimmed by 6 bases and the J gene end by 5 bases; junction bases not matched to a gene: 8. CDR1 and CDR2 from the germline V gene are SGHTA and FQGNSA. This CDR3 is 16 amino acids long.

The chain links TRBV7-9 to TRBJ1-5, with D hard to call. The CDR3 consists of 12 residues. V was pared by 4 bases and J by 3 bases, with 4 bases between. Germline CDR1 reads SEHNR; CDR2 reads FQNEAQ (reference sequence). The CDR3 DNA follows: TGTGCCAGCAGCTCGTTCAATCAGCCCCAGCATTTT. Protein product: CASSSFNQPQHF.

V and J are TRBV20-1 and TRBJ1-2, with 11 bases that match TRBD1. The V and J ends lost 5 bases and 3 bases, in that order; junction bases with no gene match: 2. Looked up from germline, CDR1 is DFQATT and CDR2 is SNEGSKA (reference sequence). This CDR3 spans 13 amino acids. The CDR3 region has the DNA TGCAGTGCTTGGACAGGGGGCGACTATGGCTACACCTTC. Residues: CSAWTGGDYGYTF.

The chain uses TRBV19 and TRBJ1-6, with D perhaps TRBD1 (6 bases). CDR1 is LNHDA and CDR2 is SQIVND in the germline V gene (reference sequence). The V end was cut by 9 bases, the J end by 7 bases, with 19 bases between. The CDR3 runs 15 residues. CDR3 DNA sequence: TGTGCCAGCAAACCAGCAGGACAGATCAATTCACCCCTCCACTTT. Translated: CASKPAGQINSPLHF.

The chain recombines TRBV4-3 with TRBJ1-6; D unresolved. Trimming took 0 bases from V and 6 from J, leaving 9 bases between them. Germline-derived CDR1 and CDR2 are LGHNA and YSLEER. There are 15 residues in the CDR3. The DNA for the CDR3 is TGCGCCAGCAGCCAAGACCGGATCATTAATTCACCCCTCCACTTT. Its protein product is CASSQDRIINSPLHF.

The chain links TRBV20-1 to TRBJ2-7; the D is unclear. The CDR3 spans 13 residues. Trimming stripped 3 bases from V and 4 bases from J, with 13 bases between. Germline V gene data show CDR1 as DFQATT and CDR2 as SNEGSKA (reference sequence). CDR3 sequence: CSARPVGEYEQYF. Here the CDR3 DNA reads TGCAGTGCTAGGCCCGTTGGGGAATACGAGCAGTACTTC.

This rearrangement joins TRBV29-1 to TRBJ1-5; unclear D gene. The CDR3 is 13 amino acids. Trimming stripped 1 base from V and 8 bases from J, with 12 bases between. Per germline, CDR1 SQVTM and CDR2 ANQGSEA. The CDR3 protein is CSVEVGLGEPQHF. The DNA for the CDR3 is TGCAGCGTTGAAGTGGGCCTGGGCGAGCCCCAGCATTTT. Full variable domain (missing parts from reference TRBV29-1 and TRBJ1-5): SAVISQKPSRDICQRGTSLTIQCQVDSQVTMMFWYRQQPGQSLTLIATANQGSEATYESGFVIDKFPISRPNLTFSTLTVSNMSPEDSSIYLCSVEVGLGEPQHFGDGTRLSIL.

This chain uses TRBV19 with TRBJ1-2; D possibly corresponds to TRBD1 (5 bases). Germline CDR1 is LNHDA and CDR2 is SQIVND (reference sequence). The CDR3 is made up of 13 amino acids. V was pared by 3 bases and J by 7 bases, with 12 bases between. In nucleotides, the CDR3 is TGTGCCAGTAGTATTCAGGGCATTCTTGGCTACACCTTC. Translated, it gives CASSIQGILGYTF.

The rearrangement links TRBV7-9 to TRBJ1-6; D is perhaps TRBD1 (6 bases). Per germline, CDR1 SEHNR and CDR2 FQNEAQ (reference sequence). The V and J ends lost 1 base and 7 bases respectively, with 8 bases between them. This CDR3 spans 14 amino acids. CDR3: CASSLGDKNSPLHF. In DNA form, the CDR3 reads TGTGCCAGCAGCTTAGGGGACAAAAATTCACCCCTCCACTTT.

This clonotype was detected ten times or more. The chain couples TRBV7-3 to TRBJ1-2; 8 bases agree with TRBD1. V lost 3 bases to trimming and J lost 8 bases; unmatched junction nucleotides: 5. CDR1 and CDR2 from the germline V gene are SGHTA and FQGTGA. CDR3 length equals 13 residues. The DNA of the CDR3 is TGTGCCAGCAGCTTTGACAGGGGAACGGGCTACACCTTC. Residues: CASSFDRGTGYTF.

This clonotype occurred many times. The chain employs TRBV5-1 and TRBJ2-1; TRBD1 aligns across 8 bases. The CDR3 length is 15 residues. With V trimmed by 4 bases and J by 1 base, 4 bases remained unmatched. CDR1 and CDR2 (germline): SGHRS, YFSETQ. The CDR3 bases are TGCGCCAGCAGCCAAGGACAGGGATCCTACAATGAGCAGTTCTTC. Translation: CASSQGQGSYNEQFF. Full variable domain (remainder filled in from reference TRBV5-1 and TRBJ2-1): KAGVTQTPRYLIKTRGQQVTLSCSPISGHRSVSWYQQTPGQGLQFLFEYFSETQRNKGNFPGRFSGRQFSNSRSEMNVSTLELGDSALYLCASSQGQGSYNEQFFGPGTRLTVL.

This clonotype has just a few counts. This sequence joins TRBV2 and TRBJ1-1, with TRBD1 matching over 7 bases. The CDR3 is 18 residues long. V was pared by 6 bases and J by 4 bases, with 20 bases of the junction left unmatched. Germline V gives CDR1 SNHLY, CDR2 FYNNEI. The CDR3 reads CASSQAYGPRQGATEAFF. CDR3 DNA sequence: TGTGCCAGCAGCCAAGCCTACGGGCCTCGACAGGGTGCCACTGAAGCTTTCTTT.

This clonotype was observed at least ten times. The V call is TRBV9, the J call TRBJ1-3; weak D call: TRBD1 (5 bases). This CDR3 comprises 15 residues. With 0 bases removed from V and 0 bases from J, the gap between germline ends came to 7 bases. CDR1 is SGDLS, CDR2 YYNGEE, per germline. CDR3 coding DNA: TGTGCCAGCAGCGTAGGACAGCACTCTGGAAACACCATATATTTT. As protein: CASSVGQHSGNTIYF.

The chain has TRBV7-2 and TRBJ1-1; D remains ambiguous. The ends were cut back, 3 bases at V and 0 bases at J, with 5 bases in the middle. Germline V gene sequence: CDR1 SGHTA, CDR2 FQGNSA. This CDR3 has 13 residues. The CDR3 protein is CASSFTLNTEAFF. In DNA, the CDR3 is TGTGCCAGCAGCTTTACACTGAACACTGAAGCTTTCTTT. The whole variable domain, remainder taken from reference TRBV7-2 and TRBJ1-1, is GAGVSQSPSNKVTEKGKDVELRCDPISGHTALYWYRQSLGQGLEFLIYFQGNSAPDKSGLPSDRFSAERTGGSVSTLTIQRTQQEDSAVYLCASSFTLNTEAFFGQGTRLTVV.

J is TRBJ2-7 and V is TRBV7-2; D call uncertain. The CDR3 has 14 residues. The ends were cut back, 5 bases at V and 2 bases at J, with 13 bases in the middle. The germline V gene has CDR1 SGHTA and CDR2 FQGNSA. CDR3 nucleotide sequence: TGTGCCAGCAGCCCCCTCGACGGAGCCTACGAGCAGTACTTC. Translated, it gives CASSPLDGAYEQYF.